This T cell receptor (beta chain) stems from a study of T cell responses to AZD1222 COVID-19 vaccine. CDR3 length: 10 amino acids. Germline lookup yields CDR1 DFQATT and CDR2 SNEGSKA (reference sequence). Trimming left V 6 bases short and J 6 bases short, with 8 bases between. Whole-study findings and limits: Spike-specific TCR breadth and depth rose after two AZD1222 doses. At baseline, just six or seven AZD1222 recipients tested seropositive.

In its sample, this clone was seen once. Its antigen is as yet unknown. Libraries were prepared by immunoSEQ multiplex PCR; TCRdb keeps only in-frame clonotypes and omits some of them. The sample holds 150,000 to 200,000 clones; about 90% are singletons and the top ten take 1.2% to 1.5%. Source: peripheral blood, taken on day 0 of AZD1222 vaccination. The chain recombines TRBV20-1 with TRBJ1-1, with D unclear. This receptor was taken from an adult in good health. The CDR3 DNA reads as TGCAGTGCCACTGGGCCTGAAGCTTTCTTT. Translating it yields CSATGPEAFF.